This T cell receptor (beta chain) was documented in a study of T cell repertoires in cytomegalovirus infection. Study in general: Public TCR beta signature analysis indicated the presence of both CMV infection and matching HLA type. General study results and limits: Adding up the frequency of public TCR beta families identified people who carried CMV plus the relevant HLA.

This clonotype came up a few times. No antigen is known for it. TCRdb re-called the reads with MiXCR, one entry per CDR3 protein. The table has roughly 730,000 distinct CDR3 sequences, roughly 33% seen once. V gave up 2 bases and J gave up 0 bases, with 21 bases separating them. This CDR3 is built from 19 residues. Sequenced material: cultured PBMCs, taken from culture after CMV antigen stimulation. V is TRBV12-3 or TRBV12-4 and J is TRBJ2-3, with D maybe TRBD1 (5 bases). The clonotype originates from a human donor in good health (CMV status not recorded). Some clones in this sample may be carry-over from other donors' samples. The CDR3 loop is CASSLSKPRGQTSTDTQYF. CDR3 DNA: TGTGCCAGCAGTTTAAGCAAGCCAAGAGGACAAACTAGCACAGATACGCAGTATTTT.